The 25 T cell receptor beta chains given below trace back to one sample, sequenced in a study of T cell responses to AZD1222 COVID-19 vaccine. Sequencing was performed with immunoSEQ multiplex PCR; in TCRdb, only in-frame clones are kept and a portion is missing. The repertoire has approximately 70,000 clones, 88% of them found once; the top ten carry 8% to 10%. This specimen was peripheral blood, taken 28 days after the second dose of the MenACWY control vaccine. These receptors all come from an adult who received the MenACWY meningococcal vaccine as a control.

The genes are TRBV28 and TRBJ2-7; D possibly matches TRBD1 or TRBD2 (6 bases each). The V and J ends lost 3 bases and 7 bases respectively, with 13 bases between them. Germline loops: CDR1 MDHEN, CDR2 SYDVKM. This CDR3 is built from 13 residues. CDR3 DNA: TGTGCCAGCAGTTTGAGGGGGGTGCGGGAGCAGTACTTC. Translating gives CASSLRGVREQYF.

The gene calls are TRBV4-2 and TRBJ2-1, with unresolved D. This CDR3 region has 16 residues. CDR1 and CDR2 (germline): LGHNA, YNFKEQ. V was pared by 3 bases and J by 8 bases, with 20 bases between. CDR3 in amino acids: CASSHQEVMMSHEQFF. CDR3 sequence (DNA): TGTGCCAGCAGCCACCAAGAAGTAATGATGTCCCATGAGCAGTTCTTC.

V gene TRBV28 combines with J gene TRBJ1-5; TRBD1 is a possible D gene (6 bases). CDR3 length equals 15 residues. Trimming left V 7 bases short and J 3 bases short, with 16 bases between. Per germline, CDR1 MDHEN and CDR2 SYDVKM. DNA of the CDR3: TGTGCCAGCAATCAGGAAGGGGGTCTCAATCAGCCCCAGCATTTT. Translated, it gives CASNQEGGLNQPQHF.

V usage is TRBV7-2 and J usage is TRBJ2-3, with 8 nucleotides matching TRBD2. Germline loops: CDR1 SGHTA, CDR2 FQGNSA. J gave up 1 base and V 7 bases, and 7 bases lay outside the gene matches. This CDR3 is 15 amino acids long. CDR3 nucleotide sequence: TGTGCCAGCAATGACCGGCGGGGGGGCACAGATACGCAGTATTTT. It is translated as CASNDRRGGTDTQYF. The full variable domain, rest sourced from reference TRBV7-2 and TRBJ2-3, is GAGVSQSPSNKVTEKGKDVELRCDPISGHTALYWYRQSLGQGLEFLIYFQGNSAPDKSGLPSDRFSAERTGGSVSTLTIQRTQQEDSAVYLCASNDRRGGTDTQYFGPGTRLTVL.

The chain combines TRBV19 with TRBJ1-1, with TRBD1 as a possible D gene (6 bases). There are 15 residues in the CDR3. From germline, CDR1 is LNHDA and CDR2 SQIVND (reference sequence). With 4 bases removed from V and 2 bases from J, the gap between germline ends came to 14 bases. The CDR3 reads CASSRRDTFNTEAFF. The CDR3 nucleotides read TGTGCCAGTAGTAGGCGGGACACTTTTAACACTGAAGCTTTCTTT.

The rearrangement joins TRBV20-1 to TRBJ1-2; D is unresolved. CDR3 length: 11 amino acids. Germline CDR1 and CDR2: DFQATT and SNEGSKA (reference sequence). V lost 6 bases to trimming and J lost 10 bases, with 15 bases between them. The DNA for the CDR3 is TGCAGTGCCAGTGGGCAGGAGGTCTACACCTTC. It is translated as CSASGQEVYTF.

The chain carries TRBV4-2 and TRBJ1-2; no clear D gene. Trimming cost V 3 bases and J 8 bases, with 10 bases left between them. CDR3 length equals 12 residues. Germline CDR1 LGHNA, CDR2 YNFKEQ. In nucleotides, the CDR3 is TGTGCCAGCAGCCAGGTGGACCGGGGCTACACCTTC. Amino acid sequence: CASSQVDRGYTF.

J is TRBJ1-2 and V is TRBV4-3, with a possible D match to TRBD1 (6 bases). V was pared by 0 bases and J by 8 bases, with 13 bases between. This CDR3 region has 14 residues. Per the germline V gene, CDR1 is LGHNA and CDR2 is YSLEER. CDR3 nucleotide sequence: TGCGCCAGCAGCCAAGAAGGCAGGGGAGTAGGCTACACCTTC. Amino acid sequence: CASSQEGRGVGYTF.

The chain recombines TRBV7-9 with TRBJ2-1, with D possibly matching TRBD2 (5 bases). There are 12 residues in the CDR3. Germline values: CDR1 SEHNR, CDR2 FQNEAQ (reference sequence). V was trimmed by 5 bases and J by 9 bases, leaving 11 bases between them. The CDR3 sequence is CASSTLGGEQFF. DNA of the CDR3: TGTGCCAGCAGCACTCTTGGAGGTGAGCAGTTCTTC.

The rearrangement joins TRBV5-5 to TRBJ1-5; 9 positions match TRBD1. CDR3 length: 17 residues. The V gene end was trimmed by 4 bases and the J gene end by 7 bases; junction bases not matched to a gene: 15. Germline CDR1 and CDR2: SGHKS and YYEKEE (reference sequence). The CDR3 here is CASSPSPLQGARQPQHF. The CDR3 DNA reads TGTGCCAGCAGCCCTAGCCCTCTACAGGGGGCGAGACAGCCCCAGCATTTT.

V and J are TRBV5-1 and TRBJ2-3; 9 positions match TRBD1. This CDR3 region has 17 residues. The ends lost 1 base at V and 2 bases at J; junction bases unmatched: 8. Germline V gene lookup returns CDR1 SGHRS and CDR2 YFSETQ. CDR3 DNA: TGCGCCAGCAGCTTGATGGGGACAGGGCATTTCACAGATACGCAGTATTTT. It translates to CASSLMGTGHFTDTQYF.

The chain uses TRBV30 and TRBJ1-6; 8 positions match TRBD1. Trimming at V came to 4 bases and at J to 10 bases, leaving 12 bases not matched to a gene. This CDR3 is 15 amino acids long. Germline V gene lookup returns CDR1 GTSNPN and CDR2 SVGIG (reference sequence). The CDR3 region is CAWTHPGTGRSPLHF. The CDR3 nucleotides read TGTGCCTGGACTCATCCCGGGACAGGTCGGTCACCCCTCCACTTT.

The chain has TRBV5-1 and TRBJ1-3; possibly TRBD1 for D (5 bases). This CDR3 is built from 15 residues. Per germline, CDR1 SGHRS and CDR2 YFSETQ. V was clipped by 0 bases and J by 4 bases, with 11 bases between them. CDR3 bases: TGCGCCAGCAGCTTGGATGTGGGGCTAGGAAACACCATATATTTT. Its translation: CASSLDVGLGNTIYF.

This clone has just one count. The chain has TRBV10-3 and TRBJ1-2, with D possibly matching TRBD1 (5 bases). With 3 bases removed from V and 8 bases from J, the gap between germline ends came to 13 bases. The CDR3 covers 13 residues. CDR1 ENHRY and CDR2 SYGVKD come from the germline V gene. The CDR3 loop reads CAISEGTAGGYTF. In DNA form, the CDR3 reads TGTGCCATCAGTGAAGGGACCGCGGGGGGCTACACCTTC.

The chain recombines TRBV6-5 with TRBJ1-4; D is ambiguous. Trimming pared 0 bases from V and 0 bases from J, leaving 5 bases between. CDR3 length: 15 amino acids. Germline lookup yields CDR1 MNHEY and CDR2 SVGAGI. DNA for the CDR3: TGTGCCAGCAGTTACTCGTTAGCAACTAATGAAAAACTGTTTTTT. This sequence encodes CASSYSLATNEKLFF.

The V gene is TRBV7-2, the J gene TRBJ1-1; TRBD1 matches at 7 bases. V shed 5 bases and J 8 bases; nucleotides not matched to a gene: 5. Germline loops: CDR1 SGHTA, CDR2 FQGNSA. The CDR3 length is 12 residues. This chain's CDR3 is CASSTRTGEAFF. CDR3 DNA sequence: TGTGCCAGCAGCACCCGGACAGGAGAAGCTTTCTTT.

The gene calls are TRBV27 and TRBJ2-6, with D unclear. CDR3 size: 13 residues. Trimming left V 2 bases short and J 3 bases short, with 2 bases between. Germline-derived CDR1 and CDR2 are MNHEY and SMNVEV (reference sequence). CDR3 sequence (DNA): TGTGCCAGCAGTTTAATTGGGGCCAACGTCCTGACTTTC. It is translated as CASSLIGANVLTF.

This chain connects TRBV7-9 to TRBJ1-1; maybe TRBD1 (5 bases). Per the germline V gene, CDR1 is SEHNR and CDR2 is FQNEAQ (reference sequence). V lost 5 bases, J lost 4 bases, and 14 bases lay in between. This CDR3 has 14 amino acids. For the CDR3, the DNA is TGTGCCAGCAGCCCCCAGGCAGGGAGCACTGAAGCTTTCTTT. It specifies CASSPQAGSTEAFF.

The CDR3 DNA reads TGTGCCAGCAGCGTAGGTACTAGCGGGGGGGCCGGTGAGCAGTTCTTC. Its protein product is CASSVGTSGGAGEQFF. The chain combines TRBV9 with TRBJ2-1, with 13 bases fitting TRBD2. Germline V gene data show CDR1 as SGDLS and CDR2 as YYNGEE. The junction had 6 bases not matched to a gene; V was cut back by 0 bases and J by 9 bases. This CDR3 comprises 16 residues.

This clone has just one count. The sample carries other DNA sequences with the same CDR3. This rearrangement joins TRBV18 to TRBJ2-7; TRBD1 matches 11 bases. The V gene's germline CDR1 is KGHSH and CDR2 LQKENI. Trimming took 2 bases from V and 6 from J; bases not matched to a gene: 0. The CDR3 covers 13 residues. This chain's CDR3 is CASSPGTGGEQYF. For the CDR3, the DNA is TGTGCCAGCTCACCAGGGACAGGGGGCGAGCAGTACTTC.

The J gene is TRBJ1-1, the V gene TRBV18; no firm D call. The CDR3 consists of 15 residues. Germline V gives CDR1 KGHSH, CDR2 LQKENI. V lost 1 base and J 0 bases, leaving 9 bases between the germline ends. For the CDR3, the DNA is TGTGCCAGCTCACCACGGGAAAGGGTGAACACTGAAGCTTTCTTT. Amino acid sequence: CASSPRERVNTEAFF.

The gene calls are TRBV3-1 (or the pseudogene TRBV3-2) and TRBJ1-1; 10 bases align to TRBD1. This CDR3 is built from 14 residues. CDR1 and CDR2 (germline): LGHDT, YNNKEL (reference sequence). J lost 9 bases, V lost 7 bases, and 11 bases had no gene match. The CDR3 region is CASTSGQGRQKAFF. Here the CDR3 DNA reads TGTGCCAGCACCTCGGGACAGGGGCGTCAAAAAGCTTTCTTT.

The chain is built from TRBV4-3 and TRBJ2-3; D is unclear. V lost 2 bases to trimming and J lost 2 bases, with 11 bases between them. Germline CDR1 and CDR2: LGHNA and YSLEER. This CDR3 comprises 15 residues. The CDR3 region has the DNA TGCGCCAGCAGCCAAAGTCAAGGTGTCACAGATACGCAGTATTTT. Its translation: CASSQSQGVTDTQYF.

This chain links TRBV18 with TRBJ1-1; possible D gene TRBD1, 6 bases. This CDR3 spans 15 amino acids. The germline V gene encodes CDR1 KGHSH and CDR2 LQKENI. V was trimmed by 3 bases and J by 0 bases, leaving 11 bases between them. CDR3 in amino acids: CASSPRQDLNTEAFF. For the CDR3, the DNA is TGTGCCAGCTCACCGCGACAGGACCTGAACACTGAAGCTTTCTTT. Drawing the rest from reference TRBV18 and TRBJ1-1, the complete variable domain is NAGVMQNPRHLVRRRGQEARLRCSPMKGHSHVYWYRQLPEEGLKFMVYLQKENIIDESGMPKERFSAEFPKEGPSILRIQQVVRGDSAAYFCASSPRQDLNTEAFFGQGTRLTVV.

The sample holds a few counts of this clone. This chain uses TRBV5-6 with TRBJ2-5; no clear D. This CDR3 spans 13 amino acids. Trimming left V 2 bases short and J 1 base short, with 6 bases between. CDR1 and CDR2 from the germline V gene are SGHDT and YYEEEE. CDR3 sequence reads: CASSFVAQETQYF. DNA for the CDR3: TGTGCCAGCAGCTTCGTGGCCCAAGAGACCCAGTACTTC.